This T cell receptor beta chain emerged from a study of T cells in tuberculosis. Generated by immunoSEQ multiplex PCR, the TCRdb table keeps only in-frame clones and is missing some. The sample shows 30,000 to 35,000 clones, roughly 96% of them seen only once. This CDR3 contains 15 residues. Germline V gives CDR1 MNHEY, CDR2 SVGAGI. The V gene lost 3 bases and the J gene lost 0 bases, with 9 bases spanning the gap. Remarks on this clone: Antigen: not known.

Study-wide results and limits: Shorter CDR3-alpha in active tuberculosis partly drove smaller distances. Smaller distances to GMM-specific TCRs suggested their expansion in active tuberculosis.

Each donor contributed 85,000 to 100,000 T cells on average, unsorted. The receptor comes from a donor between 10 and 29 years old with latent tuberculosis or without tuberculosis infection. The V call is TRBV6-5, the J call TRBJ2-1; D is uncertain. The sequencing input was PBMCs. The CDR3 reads CASSYSRSSYNEQFF. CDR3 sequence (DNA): TGTGCCAGCAGTTATAGCCGCTCCTCCTACAATGAGCAGTTCTTC.